The 8 T cell receptor beta chains below all came from one sample that was sequenced in a study of shared clonotypes between healthy human individuals. Sequencing was performed with immunoSEQ multiplex PCR; in TCRdb, only in-frame clones are kept and a portion is missing. The profile shows 2 million to 3 million clones, under 95% of them singletons. The sequenced sample consisted of naive CD4+ T cells from PBMCs. Subset of the sample: CD45RA+ positively selected. The source of these receptors is a man between 18 and 29 years old in good health. Some clones in this sample may be carry-over from other donors' samples.

The J gene is TRBJ2-7, the V gene TRBV9, with a possible D match to TRBD1 (5 bases). The CDR3 sequence is 15 residues long. Deletions cut 0 bases from V and 1 base from J, with 11 bases between. CDR1 and CDR2 (germline): SGDLS, YYNGEE. The CDR3 DNA is TGTGCCAGCAGCGTAGGGGGCAGCCAGTCCTACGAGCAGTACTTC. Its protein product is CASSVGGSQSYEQYF.

Only one count was recorded for this clone. Other nucleotide sequences from this sample produce the same CDR3. This chain connects TRBV7-2 to TRBJ1-1; 8 positions match TRBD1. This CDR3 region has 14 residues. Germline values: CDR1 SGHTA, CDR2 FQGNSA. Losses at the gene ends were 4 bases for V and 1 base for J; bases not matched to a gene: 2. The CDR3 region has the DNA TGTGCCAGCAGCTCGGACAGGGAGAACACTGAAGCTTTCTTT. Translated, it gives CASSSDRENTEAFF.

This clone occurred once. This sequence joins TRBV7-3 and TRBJ2-7; D gene ambiguous. This CDR3 spans 20 amino acids. V dropped 2 bases and J dropped 2 bases, with 28 bases sitting between them. In germline, CDR1 is SGHTA, CDR2 FQGTGA. The CDR3 is CASSLGPWAGDYRRAYEQYF. For the CDR3, the DNA is TGTGCCAGCAGCTTAGGCCCGTGGGCTGGGGATTACAGAAGAGCCTACGAGCAGTACTTC.

With respect to this clone: This CDR3 is also generated by other DNA sequences in the sample. This rearrangement joins TRBV5-1 to TRBJ1-2; D remains ambiguous. V gave up 0 bases and J gave up 3 bases, with 6 bases separating them. This CDR3 region has 13 residues. CDR1 and CDR2 (germline): SGHRS, YFSETQ. The CDR3 sequence: CASSLAGDYGYTF. The CDR3 DNA sequence: TGCGCCAGCAGCTTGGCGGGAGACTATGGCTACACCTTC.

In regard to this clone: The same CDR3 can be traced to other DNA sequences in this sample. V and J are TRBV5-1 and TRBJ2-3; TRBD2 aligns across 8 bases. J gave up 2 bases and V 0 bases, and 5 bases lay outside the gene matches. CDR3 length: 16 residues. The germline V gene has CDR1 SGHRS and CDR2 YFSETQ. CDR3 amino acids: CASSLVLAGFTDTQYF. The CDR3 bases are TGCGCCAGCAGCTTGGTTCTAGCGGGCTTCACAGATACGCAGTATTTT. The variable domain in full, completed from reference TRBV5-1 and TRBJ2-3, reads KAGVTQTPRYLIKTRGQQVTLSCSPISGHRSVSWYQQTPGQGLQFLFEYFSETQRNKGNFPGRFSGRQFSNSRSEMNVSTLELGDSALYLCASSLVLAGFTDTQYFGPGTRLTVL.

The chain combines TRBV2 with TRBJ1-2; perhaps TRBD1 as D (6 bases). The V gene lost 6 bases and the J gene lost 4 bases, with 18 bases spanning the gap. The CDR3 spans 15 residues. Looked up from germline, CDR1 is SNHLY and CDR2 is FYNNEI. The chain's CDR3 is CASRADRSWVYGYTF. The CDR3, as DNA: TGTGCCAGCAGAGCCGACAGGTCGTGGGTCTATGGCTACACCTTC. Drawing the rest from reference TRBV2 and TRBJ1-2, the complete variable domain is EPEVTQTPSHQVTQMGQEVILRCVPISNHLYFYWYRQILGQKVEFLVSFYNNEISEKSEIFDDQFSVERPDGSNFTLKIRSTKLEDSAMYFCASRADRSWVYGYTFGSGTRLTVV.

The chain has TRBV11-3 and TRBJ2-7; 8 nucleotides line up with TRBD2. V shed 5 bases, J shed 3 bases, and the junction held 12 bases outside the gene matches. Germline CDR1 SGHNT, CDR2 YENEEA. This CDR3 is built from 16 residues. The CDR3 nucleotides are TGTGCCAGCAGCCCCCACCCGGGACTAGGGGTCTACGAGCAGTACTTC. The encoded protein is CASSPHPGLGVYEQYF.

The rearrangement links TRBV6-4 to TRBJ2-2; TRBD2 matches 11 bases. Trimming at V came to 4 bases and at J to 4 bases, leaving 8 bases not matched to a gene. CDR1 and CDR2 (germline): MRHNA, SNTAGT. The CDR3 is 17 amino acids. For the CDR3, the DNA is TGTGCCAGCAGTGTAGGAACTAGCGGGAGCTTCACCGGGGAGCTGTTTTTT. Its protein is CASSVGTSGSFTGELFF.